The TCR beta chain under discussion was sequenced for a study of shared T cell receptors in the human thymus. The CDR3 is 14 residues long. Germline V gene data show CDR1 as SGDLS and CDR2 as YYNGEE. Deletions cut 3 bases from V and 9 bases from J, with 19 bases between. Sequencing used immunoSEQ multiplex PCR; TCRdb keeps in-frame clones, though not all of them. The sample lists some 660,000 clones, around 87% occurring once. These data are also associated with another study on human thymus T cells. That source reports: In corrective heart surgery, resections were taken, and these provided the thymus tissue.

The sequence derives from a boy younger than two with a congenital heart defect. V usage is TRBV9 and J usage is TRBJ2-7; TRBD2 is a possible D gene (7 bases). The sequenced material came from thymocytes. The CDR3 protein is CASSEGGGGSGQYF. In nucleotides, the CDR3 is TGTGCCAGCAGCGAGGGGGGAGGGGGGTCAGGGCAGTACTTC.